These T cell receptor beta chains were read from a single sample in a study of early T cells in non-severe SARS-CoV-2 infection. TCRdb called the 5' RACE reads again in MiXCR, with one record for every CDR3 protein. The sample carries 84,000 or so distinct CDR3 sequences, around 10% recorded once. The sequencing input was whole blood. These receptor sequences come from an adult who was a healthcare worker with PCR-confirmed SARS-CoV-2 infection or an uninfected control (not recorded which). The CDR3 runs from the conserved cysteine through the conserved F or W. Fields, in order: V gene, clone size, D gene, J gene, CDR3 DNA, CDR3 protein. The D gene is left open where the match is weak. Rows give clone size only sometimes, using once, few, many, or a class for an expanded clone.

V gene: TRBV7-9; clone size: many; D gene: -; J gene: TRBJ2-1; CDR3 DNA: TGTGCCAGCAGCTCAGCACTAGACTACAATGAGCAGTTCTTC; CDR3 protein: CASSSALDYNEQFF
V gene: TRBV13; clone size: -; D gene: -; J gene: TRBJ2-7; CDR3 DNA: TGTGCCAGCAGCTTACAGGTCCGTTCCTACGAGCAGTACTTC; CDR3 protein: CASSLQVRSYEQYF
V gene: TRBV12-3/TRBV12-4; clone size: -; D gene: -; J gene: TRBJ1-2; CDR3 DNA: TGTGCCAGCAGCCTTGCCCTGGGCCCGGCCCACTATGGCTACACCTTC; CDR3 protein: CASSLALGPAHYGYTF
V gene: TRBV7-9; clone size: few; D gene: TRBD1; J gene: TRBJ2-1; CDR3 DNA: TGTGCCAGCAGCCGGACAGGGGGGTGGGATGAGCAGTTCTTC; CDR3 protein: CASSRTGGWDEQFF
V gene: TRBV7-8; clone size: few; D gene: -; J gene: TRBJ2-5; CDR3 DNA: TGTGCCAGCAGCTTCAGGGTTCAAGAGACCCAGTACTTC; CDR3 protein: CASSFRVQETQYF
V gene: TRBV11-2; clone size: few; D gene: -; J gene: TRBJ2-5; CDR3 DNA: TGTGCCAGCAGCCCCGCACCGGACAGTCAAGAGACCCAGTACTTC; CDR3 protein: CASSPAPDSQETQYF
V gene: TRBV15; clone size: -; D gene: TRBD2; J gene: TRBJ2-3; CDR3 DNA: TGTGCCACCGTAGCGGGAGACTTCACAGATACGCAGTATTTT; CDR3 protein: CATVAGDFTDTQYF
V gene: TRBV11-1; clone size: few; D gene: -; J gene: TRBJ1-1; CDR3 DNA: TGTGCCAGCAGCTCCTACTTGAACACTGAAGCTTTCTTT; CDR3 protein: CASSSYLNTEAFF
V gene: TRBV7-3; clone size: -; D gene: TRBD1; J gene: TRBJ2-7; CDR3 DNA: TGTGCCAGCAGCTCCCCCCGGGACAGGGGGCTTTATACTAGTCAGTACTTC; CDR3 protein: CASSSPRDRGLYTSQYF
V gene: TRBV28; clone size: -; D gene: -; J gene: TRBJ2-7; CDR3 DNA: TGTGCCAGCAGTTTTAATCCGGGTAGTCCCTCCTACGAGCAGTACTTC; CDR3 protein: CASSFNPGSPSYEQYF
V gene: TRBV9; clone size: -; D gene: -; J gene: TRBJ2-2; CDR3 DNA: TGTGCCAGCAGCGTAGATGCTGCCCCCGGGGAGCTGTTTTTT; CDR3 protein: CASSVDAAPGELFF
V gene: TRBV24-1; clone size: -; D gene: -; J gene: TRBJ2-4; CDR3 DNA: TGTGCCACATCCCCGGGGCCCTCTGGCATTCAGTACTTC; CDR3 protein: CATSPGPSGIQYF
V gene: TRBV10-1; clone size: -; D gene: TRBD1; J gene: TRBJ2-1; CDR3 DNA: TGCGCCAGCAGCACCGGGACAGCTAATGAGCAGTTCTTC; CDR3 protein: CASSTGTANEQFF
V gene: TRBV9; clone size: -; D gene: -; J gene: TRBJ1-4; CDR3 DNA: TGTGCCAGCAGCCCGGGGCAGGTGAATGAAAAACTGTTTTTT; CDR3 protein: CASSPGQVNEKLFF
V gene: TRBV18; clone size: many; D gene: TRBD2; J gene: TRBJ2-1; CDR3 DNA: TGTGCCAGCTCACCCCTACTAGCGGGAGGGCCAGTAAATGAGCAGTTCTTC; CDR3 protein: CASSPLLAGGPVNEQFF
V gene: TRBV19; clone size: many; D gene: TRBD1; J gene: TRBJ1-5; CDR3 DNA: TGTGCCAGTAGTTTATCAGGGGGCTATCAGCCCCAGCATTTT; CDR3 protein: CASSLSGGYQPQHF
V gene: TRBV28; clone size: -; D gene: -; J gene: TRBJ2-7; CDR3 DNA: TGTGCCAGCAGTTTTCACGAGCAGTACTTC; CDR3 protein: CASSFHEQYF
V gene: TRBV19; clone size: few; D gene: TRBD2; J gene: TRBJ2-7; CDR3 DNA: TGTGCCAGTTGCAGCGGGGGGGCCGACGAGCAGTACTTC; CDR3 protein: CASCSGGADEQYF
V gene: TRBV6-1; clone size: many; D gene: TRBD1; J gene: TRBJ2-2; CDR3 DNA: TGTGCCAGCAGTGACAGACAGGGTGGCACCGGGGAGCTGTTTTTT; CDR3 protein: CASSDRQGGTGELFF
V gene: TRBV7-6; clone size: many; D gene: -; J gene: TRBJ2-7; CDR3 DNA: TGTGCCAGCAGCCCTAGGTTCCCGCCTGAGCAGTACTTC; CDR3 protein: CASSPRFPPEQYF
V gene: TRBV14; clone size: many; D gene: -; J gene: TRBJ2-7; CDR3 DNA: TGTGCCAGCAGCCAAGATATCTACGAGCAGTACTTC; CDR3 protein: CASSQDIYEQYF
V gene: TRBV5-6; clone size: many; D gene: -; J gene: TRBJ1-5; CDR3 DNA: TGTGCCAGCAGCTCCACGCTCCTCGGTCAGGATCAGCCCCAGCATTTT; CDR3 protein: CASSSTLLGQDQPQHF